This T cell receptor beta chain is drawn from a study of T-cell memory formation after mild COVID-19. Study-wide context: The two donors had largely donor-specific TCR clusters.

V gave up 4 bases and J gave up 8 bases, with 12 bases separating them. The CDR3 has 13 residues. Germline CDR1 is SEHNR and CDR2 is FQNEAQ (reference sequence). As regards this clonotype: Antigen specificity is unknown.

General study findings and limits: What remained unconfirmed was the SARS-CoV-2 specificity of second-wave clones peaking on day 37. There were some responding clones in pre-infection memory, which suggested that cross-reactive memory had joined.

5'RACE with constant-segment primers yielded barcoded, UMI-tagged TCR alpha and TCR beta cDNA libraries. TCRdb reprocessed the 5' RACE reads with MiXCR, giving one entry per CDR3 protein. The repertoire has roughly 620,000 distinct CDR3 sequences, about 20% of them found once; the top ten carry approximately 12%. The V and J genes are TRBV7-9 and TRBJ2-1; D call uncertain. The sequence derives from an adult woman who had mild COVID-19 (a few samples of this study predate the infection). Cell type and time point are not known. Sequenced material: PBMCs or a T cell subset sorted from them (not recorded which). CDR3 sequence (DNA): TGTGCCAGCAGCTCCTCGTCGGGTTATGAGCAGTTCTTC. The encoded protein is CASSSSSGYEQFF.